The clone carrying this T cell receptor (beta chain) was seen a few times. Original data processing: Estimation of nucleated cell counts relied on the amplification of reference gene primers. Only in-frame clones appear in the TCRdb table, and some are missing; sequencing was by immunoSEQ multiplex PCR. V and J calls and clone size are copied from that table; D and trimming were computed from the DNA. The data show some 250,000 clones, approximately 83% seen once. This entry belongs to a study of blood T cell repertoires in COVID-19. Looking at the study overall: The study drew acute and convalescent COVID-19 samples from the United States, Italy and Spain. PBMCs, B-cell-depleted T cells, or T cells were the source of the cDNA or gDNA that made up the material.

Germline CDR1 is MDHEN and CDR2 is SYDVKM. CDR3 length: 16 residues. With 6 bases clipped from V and 1 base from J, the junction kept 10 bases outside the gene matches. Sequenced material: peripheral blood. The TCR originated in a man aged 25 to 45 who had recovered from COVID-19. This sequence joins TRBV28 and TRBJ1-2, with 8 nucleotides matching TRBD1. This CDR3 is CASSTYDRGGNYGYTF. CDR3 sequence (DNA): TGTGCCAGCAGCACCTATGACAGGGGAGGTAACTATGGCTACACCTTC.